This T cell receptor beta chain was sequenced for a study of CD8+CD57+ T cells in acquired aplastic anemia. According to the study, genomic DNA was the template for TCR beta VDJ and CDR3 profiling. TCRdb independently ran MiXCR on the reads; one entry per CDR3 protein. The sample lists roughly 300,000 distinct CDR3 sequences, 50% to 70% seen once, with 8% in the top ten. This clonotype was seen repeatedly, ten times or more. V gave up 5 bases and J gave up 8 bases, with 25 bases separating them. The CDR3 is 17 residues long. The V gene is TRBV12-3 or TRBV12-4, the J gene TRBJ2-1, with D maybe TRBD1 (6 bases). This clonotype was sampled from a human donor with severe aplastic anemia or a healthy control (not recorded which). The sequencing sample was made of sorted CD4+, CD8+, or CD8+CD57+ T cells (not recorded which) from PBMCs. CDR3 residues: CASSLDRSWGDGHEQFF. The DNA for the CDR3 is TGTGCCAGCAGTCTTGACAGGAGTTGGGGTGATGGGCATGAGCAGTTCTTC.